The source of this TCR beta chain is a study of CDR3 diversity in severe acne. The CDR3 spans 13 residues. Germline V gene lookup returns CDR1 SEHNR and CDR2 FQNEAQ (reference sequence). TCRdb reprocessed the PCR reads via MiXCR and lists one record per CDR3 protein. The profile shows around 85,000 distinct CDR3 sequences, under 55% of them singletons. Comments on this clonotype: This clone may be a read error of a much larger clone one base away.

The specimen was blood. The chain has TRBV7-9 and TRBJ1-1; D is uncertain. This TCR came from a male donor with severe acne vulgaris. CDR3 DNA sequence: TGTGCCAGCAGCTTATGGCGGAGGACTGAAGCTCTCTTT. It yields the protein CASSLWRRTEALF.